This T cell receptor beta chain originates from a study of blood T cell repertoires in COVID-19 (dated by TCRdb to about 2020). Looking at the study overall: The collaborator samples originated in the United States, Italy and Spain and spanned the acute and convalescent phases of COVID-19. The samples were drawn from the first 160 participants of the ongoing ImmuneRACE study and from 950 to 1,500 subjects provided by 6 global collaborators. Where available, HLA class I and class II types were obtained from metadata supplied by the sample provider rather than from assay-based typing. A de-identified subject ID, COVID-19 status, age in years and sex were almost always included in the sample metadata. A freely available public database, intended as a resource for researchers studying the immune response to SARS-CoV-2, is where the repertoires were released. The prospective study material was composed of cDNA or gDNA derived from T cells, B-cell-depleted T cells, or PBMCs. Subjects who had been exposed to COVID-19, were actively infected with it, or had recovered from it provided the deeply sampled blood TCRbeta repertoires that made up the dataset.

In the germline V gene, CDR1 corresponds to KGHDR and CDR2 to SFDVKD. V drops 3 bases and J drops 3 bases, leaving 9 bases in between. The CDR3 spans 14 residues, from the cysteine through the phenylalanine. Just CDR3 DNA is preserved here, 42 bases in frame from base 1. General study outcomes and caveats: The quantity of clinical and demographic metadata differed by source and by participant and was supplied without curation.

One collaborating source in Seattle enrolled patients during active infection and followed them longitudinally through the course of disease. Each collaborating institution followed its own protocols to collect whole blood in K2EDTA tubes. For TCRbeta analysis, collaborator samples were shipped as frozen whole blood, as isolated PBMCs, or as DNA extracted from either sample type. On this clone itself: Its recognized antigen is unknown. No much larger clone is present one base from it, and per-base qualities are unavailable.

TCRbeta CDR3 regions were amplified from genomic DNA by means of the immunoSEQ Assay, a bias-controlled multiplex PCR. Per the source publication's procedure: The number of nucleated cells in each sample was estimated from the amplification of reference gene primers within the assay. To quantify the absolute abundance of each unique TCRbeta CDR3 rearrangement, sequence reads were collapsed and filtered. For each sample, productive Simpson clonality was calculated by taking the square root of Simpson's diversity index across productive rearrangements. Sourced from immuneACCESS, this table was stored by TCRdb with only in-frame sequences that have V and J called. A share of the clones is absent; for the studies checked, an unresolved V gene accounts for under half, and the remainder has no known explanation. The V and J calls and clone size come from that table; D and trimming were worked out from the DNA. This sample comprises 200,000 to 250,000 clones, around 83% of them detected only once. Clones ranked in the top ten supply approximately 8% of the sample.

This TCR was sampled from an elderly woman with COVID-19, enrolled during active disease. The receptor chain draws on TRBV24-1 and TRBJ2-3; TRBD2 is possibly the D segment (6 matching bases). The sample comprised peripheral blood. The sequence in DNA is TGTGCCACCAGTGATACGGGGAGGACAGATACGCAGTATTTT. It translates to CATSDTGRTDTQYF.